Listed below are T cell receptor beta chains from one sample, sequenced in a study of blood T cell repertoires in COVID-19. Profiling relied on immunoSEQ multiplex PCR, and the TCRdb table lists in-frame clones only, not all of them. The sample carries approximately 100,000 clones, under 90% recorded once. Sequencing was performed on peripheral blood. These receptors were taken from a woman aged 45-60 years with acute or convalescent COVID-19. The CDR3 runs from the conserved cysteine through the conserved F or W. Rows may omit the clone size; those that give it use once, few, many or a size class.

TRBJ1-6 TRBV30 . CAWTLGTGAHSFGNSPLHF
TRBJ2-3 TRBV19 . CASSTYRESDTQYF
TRBJ1-5 TRBV18 . CASSPDRFNQPQHF
TRBJ2-1 TRBV10-3 . CAIRPSGPYNEQFF
TRBJ1-5 TRBV28 . CASMPPAGRRSIQGNQPQHF
TRBJ1-1 TRBV29-1 . CSVGAGWGMNTEAFF
TRBJ2-3 TRBV3-1/TRBV3-2 . CASSLDIGTQYF
TRBJ2-7 TRBV4-1 . CASSQEPADYEQYF
TRBJ1-2 TRBV3-1/TRBV3-2 . CASSRSRQKNYGYTF
TRBJ1-2 TRBV19 . CASSPDSPYGYTF
TRBJ2-3 TRBV4-2 . CASSQARGGNTDTQYF
TRBJ2-7 TRBV2 once CASSEADRPYEQYF
TRBJ2-5 TRBV19 . CASSTRQYSETQYF
TRBJ2-5 TRBV9 . CASSVGIAVNQETQYF
TRBJ2-2 TRBV9 . CASSGQGVGTGELFF
TRBJ2-1 TRBV7-8 . CASSLGRANEQFF